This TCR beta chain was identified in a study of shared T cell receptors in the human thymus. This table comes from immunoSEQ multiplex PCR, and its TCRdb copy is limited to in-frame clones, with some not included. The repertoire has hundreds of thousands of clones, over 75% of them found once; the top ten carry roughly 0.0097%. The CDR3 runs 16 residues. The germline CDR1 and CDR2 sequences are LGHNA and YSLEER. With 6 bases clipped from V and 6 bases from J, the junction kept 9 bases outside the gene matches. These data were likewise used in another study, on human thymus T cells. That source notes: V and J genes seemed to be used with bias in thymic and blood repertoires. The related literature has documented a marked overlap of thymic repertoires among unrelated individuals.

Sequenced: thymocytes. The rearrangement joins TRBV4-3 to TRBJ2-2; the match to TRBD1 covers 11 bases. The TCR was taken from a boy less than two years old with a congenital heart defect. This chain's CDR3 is CASSLMGGQGAGELFF. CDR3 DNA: TGCGCCAGCAGTCTAATGGGGGGACAGGGGGCCGGGGAGCTGTTTTTT.